Listed below are T cell receptor beta chains from one sample, sequenced in a study of response to subunit inactivated influenza vaccine. TCRdb independently ran MiXCR on the RT-PCR reads; one entry per CDR3 protein. The sample holds about 520,000 distinct CDR3 sequences, approximately 9.9% seen once. Sequencing used PBMCs from blood, obtained about 6 weeks after vaccination. The origin of the receptors is a man aged 45-60 years who received an inactivated influenza vaccine. Each CDR3 is given with its conserved first and last residue. The D gene is left open where the match is weak. Clone size, where shown, is once, few, many, or a class for clones that have expanded.

v_call	j_call	clone_size	d_call	cdr3_aa	cdr3_nt
TRBV12-3/TRBV12-4	TRBJ2-3	NA	TRBD2	CASRRSGGAQYF	TGTGCCAGCAGACGTAGCGGGGGGGCGCAGTATTTT
TRBV20-1	TRBJ1-1	many	TRBD1	CSASVSGGLWNTEAFF	TGCAGTGCTAGTGTTTCAGGGGGCTTGTGGAACACTGAAGCTTTCTTT
TRBV9	TRBJ2-1	NA	TRBD2	CASSEGTSGRTSFF	TGTGCCAGCAGCGAGGGGACTAGCGGGAGGACGTCGTTCTTC
TRBV5-1	TRBJ2-2	few	NA	CASSWSPGLTNTGELFF	TGCGCCAGCAGCTGGTCACCGGGACTTACCAACACCGGGGAGCTGTTTTTT
TRBV20-1	TRBJ2-1	many	NA	CSAILGRHHEQFF	TGCAGTGCCATCCTGGGGCGGCACCATGAGCAGTTCTTC
TRBV4-3	TRBJ1-2	NA	TRBD1	CASSQETGGGYTF	TGCGCCAGCAGCCAAGAGACAGGGGGTGGCTACACCTTC
TRBV6-1	TRBJ2-2	NA	TRBD1	CASSRSQGDDTGELFF	TGTGCCAGCAGCCGTTCCCAGGGGGATGACACCGGGGAGCTGTTTTTT
TRBV20-1	TRBJ2-5	NA	TRBD1	CSASDRGLQETQYF	TGCAGTGCTAGTGACAGGGGACTTCAAGAGACCCAGTACTTC
TRBV6-6	TRBJ1-2	many	NA	CASSAGSGYGYTF	TGTGCCAGCAGTGCAGGGTCGGGCTATGGCTACACCTTC
TRBV28	TRBJ1-2	few	NA	CASTPMGGGYGYTF	TGTGCCAGCACCCCGATGGGGGGCGGCTATGGCTACACCTTC
TRBV4-2	TRBJ2-3	NA	TRBD2	CASGGQQDTQYF	TGTGCGTCGGGGGGGCAACAAGATACGCAGTATTTT
TRBV11-2	TRBJ1-1	many	NA	CASSLNLNKRGDAFF	TGTGCCAGCAGCCTAAATCTAAATAAACGGGGAGACGCTTTCTTT
TRBV6-5	TRBJ1-4	NA	NA	CASSSRNEKLFF	TGTGCCAGCAGTTCTCGTAATGAAAAACTGTTTTTT
TRBV5-5	TRBJ1-5	NA	NA	CASSAGYSNQPQHF	TGTGCCAGCAGCGCAGGGTATAGCAATCAGCCCCAGCATTTT
TRBV28	TRBJ1-5	many	TRBD1	CASRRTGGFNQPQHF	TGTGCCAGCAGAAGGACAGGGGGCTTCAATCAGCCCCAGCATTTT
TRBV29-1	TRBJ2-6	NA	NA	CSVALGTGTGANVLTF	TGCAGCGTTGCCCTGGGGACTGGGACTGGGGCCAACGTCCTGACTTTC
TRBV19	TRBJ2-3	NA	NA	CASRAGPDTQYF	TGTGCCAGTAGGGCGGGACCAGATACGCAGTATTTT
TRBV6-1	TRBJ1-1	few	NA	CASSPVVGPTEAFF	TGTGCCAGCAGCCCCGTGGTTGGCCCGACTGAAGCTTTCTTT
TRBV3-1	TRBJ2-2	few	NA	CASSQAVSTGELFF	TGTGCCAGCAGCCAAGCGGTCAGCACCGGGGAGCTGTTTTTT
TRBV4-3	TRBJ2-1	NA	TRBD2	CASSQDLLAGASRRYNEQFF	TGCGCCAGCAGCCAAGATCTTCTAGCGGGAGCGTCCCGGAGGTACAATGAGCAGTTCTTC
TRBV5-1	TRBJ1-1	many	TRBD1	CASSSSDRVNTEAFF	TGCGCCAGCAGCTCATCCGACAGGGTAAACACTGAAGCTTTCTTT
TRBV5-1	TRBJ1-3	few	NA	CASSLNSLDSGNTIYF	TGCGCCAGCAGCTTGAACTCCCTCGACTCCGGAAACACCATATATTTT
TRBV5-1	TRBJ2-7	NA	NA	CASSYFQGGSDEQYF	TGCGCCAGCAGCTACTTCCAGGGTGGATCCGACGAGCAGTACTTC
TRBV5-1	TRBJ2-5	NA	NA	CASSPGPKAQETQYF	TGCGCCAGCAGCCCGGGACCCAAAGCCCAAGAGACCCAGTACTTC
TRBV28	TRBJ2-3	NA	NA	CASSINRDIYRVQYF	TGTGCCAGCAGTATCAACCGGGACATCTACCGGGTGCAGTATTTT
TRBV12-3/TRBV12-4	TRBJ2-1	few	TRBD1	CASRPTGGGRGNEQFF	TGTGCCAGCAGGCCCACAGGGGGCGGCAGGGGCAATGAGCAGTTCTTC
TRBV12-3/TRBV12-4	TRBJ1-1	many	NA	CASSLGRGTEAFF	TGTGCCAGCAGCCTAGGGAGGGGCACTGAAGCTTTCTTT
TRBV5-1	TRBJ2-3	NA	NA	CASSEEGGPTDTQYF	TGCGCCAGCAGCGAAGAGGGGGGGCCCACAGATACGCAGTATTTT
TRBV4-3	TRBJ1-4	NA	TRBD1	CASSQDIAGQGRATNEKLFF	TGCGCCAGCAGCCAAGATATAGCGGGACAGGGAAGGGCGACTAATGAAAAACTGTTTTTT
TRBV9	TRBJ1-5	few	NA	CASSEGQNQPQHF	TGTGCCAGCAGCGAAGGACAAAATCAGCCCCAGCATTTT